This TCR beta chain derives from a study of cytomegalovirus exposure and HLA in healthy donors. 60 Vbeta and 13 Jbeta primers were used in PCR. Here immunoSEQ multiplex PCR was the method, and the copy in TCRdb shows in-frame clones only, minus some. Counted here are 150,000 or so clones, approximately 70% occurring once; the ten biggest clones make up approximately 1.6%. This TCR derives from a woman aged 18 to 35 in good health and CMV-seronegative. The material sequenced was PBMCs.

Here the CDR3 DNA reads TGTGCCAGTAGTCCGCTGGGGGCAGAAAACACCATATATTTT. Protein product: CASSPLGAENTIYF. The chain links TRBV19 to TRBJ1-3; possible D gene TRBD1, 6 bases. CDR1 is LNHDA and CDR2 is SQIVND in the germline V gene (reference sequence). Deletions cut 5 bases from V and 6 bases from J, with 14 bases between. The CDR3 length is 14 residues. Complete variable domain (other parts from reference TRBV19 and TRBJ1-3): DGGITQSPKYLFRKEGQNVTLSCEQNLNHDAMYWYRQDPGQGLRLIYYSQIVNDFQKGDIAEGYSVSREKKESFPLTVTSAQKNPTAFYLCASSPLGAENTIYFGEGSWLTVV.